This T cell receptor (beta chain) came from a study of shared clonotypes between healthy human individuals. With regard to this clone: The antigen remains unidentified.

Whole-study results and caveats: The rarefaction results pointed to incomplete sorted-subset sequencing despite large depth. Naive subsets generally exceeded memory subsets in estimated richness. Only blood was sampled, and tissue TCR repertoires likely differ from blood ones.

The CDR3 has 13 residues. The V end lost 3 bases, the J end lost 10 bases, and 10 bases lay between the germline ends. From germline, CDR1 is MNHEY and CDR2 SMNVEV (reference sequence). Clones were read by immunoSEQ multiplex PCR, and TCRdb kept only the in-frame ones, dropping some. The profile shows approximately 530,000 clones, about 96% of them singletons. This receptor was obtained from a woman aged 25-40 years in good health. Sequences were obtained from naive CD4+ T cells sorted from blood. Subset reported: CD45RA+ positively selected. This chain joins TRBV27 and TRBJ1-6; unclear D gene. The CDR3 is CASSFEGRSPLHF. The CDR3 bases are TGTGCCAGCAGTTTTGAGGGTAGGTCACCCCTCCACTTT.